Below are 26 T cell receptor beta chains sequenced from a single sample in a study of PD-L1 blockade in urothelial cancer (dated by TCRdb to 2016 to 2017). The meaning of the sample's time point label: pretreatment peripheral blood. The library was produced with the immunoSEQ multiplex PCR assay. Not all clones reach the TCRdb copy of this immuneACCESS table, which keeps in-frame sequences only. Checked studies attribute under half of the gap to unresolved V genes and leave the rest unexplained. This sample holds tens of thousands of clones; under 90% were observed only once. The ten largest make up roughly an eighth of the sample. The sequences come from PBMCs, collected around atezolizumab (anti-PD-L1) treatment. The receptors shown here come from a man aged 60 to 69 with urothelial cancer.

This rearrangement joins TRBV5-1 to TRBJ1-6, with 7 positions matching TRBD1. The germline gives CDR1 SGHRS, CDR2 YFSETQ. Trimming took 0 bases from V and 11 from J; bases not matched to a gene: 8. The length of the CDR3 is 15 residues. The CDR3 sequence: CASSLDRGSGTPLHF. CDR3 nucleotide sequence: TGCGCCAGCAGCTTGGACAGGGGTTCAGGGACACCCCTCCACTTT.

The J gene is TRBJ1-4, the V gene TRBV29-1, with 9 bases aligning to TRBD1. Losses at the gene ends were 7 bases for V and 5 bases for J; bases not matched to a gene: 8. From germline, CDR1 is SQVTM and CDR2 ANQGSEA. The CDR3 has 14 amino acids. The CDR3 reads CSARSGQGNEKLFF. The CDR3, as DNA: TGCAGCGCACGGTCGGGACAGGGAAATGAAAAACTGTTTTTT.

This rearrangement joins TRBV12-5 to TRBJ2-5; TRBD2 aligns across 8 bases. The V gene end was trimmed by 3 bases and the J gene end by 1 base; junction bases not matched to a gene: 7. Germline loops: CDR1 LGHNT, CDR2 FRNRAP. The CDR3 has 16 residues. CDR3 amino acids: CASGLGFSGAQETQYF. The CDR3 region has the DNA TGTGCTAGTGGTTTAGGTTTTAGCGGGGCCCAAGAGACCCAGTACTTC.

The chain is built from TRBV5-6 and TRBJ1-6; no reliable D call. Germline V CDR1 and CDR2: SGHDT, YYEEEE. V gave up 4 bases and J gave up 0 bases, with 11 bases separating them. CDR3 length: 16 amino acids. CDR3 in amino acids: CASSVSGSSYNSPLHF. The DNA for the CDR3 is TGTGCCAGCAGCGTCTCTGGGAGCTCCTATAATTCACCCCTCCACTTT. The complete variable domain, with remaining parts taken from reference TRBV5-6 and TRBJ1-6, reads DAGVTQSPTHLIKTRGQQVTLRCSPKSGHDTVSWYQQALGQGPQFIFQYYEEEERQRGNFPDRFSGHQFPNYSSELNVNALLLGDSALYLCASSVSGSSYNSPLHFGNGTRLTVT.

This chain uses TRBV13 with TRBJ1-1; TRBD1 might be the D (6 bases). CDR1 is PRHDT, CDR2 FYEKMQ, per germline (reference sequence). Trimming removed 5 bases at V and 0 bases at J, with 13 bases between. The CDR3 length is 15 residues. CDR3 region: CASSRGQLMNTEAFF. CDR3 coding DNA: TGTGCCAGCAGCCGCGGACAGCTGATGAACACTGAAGCTTTCTTT.

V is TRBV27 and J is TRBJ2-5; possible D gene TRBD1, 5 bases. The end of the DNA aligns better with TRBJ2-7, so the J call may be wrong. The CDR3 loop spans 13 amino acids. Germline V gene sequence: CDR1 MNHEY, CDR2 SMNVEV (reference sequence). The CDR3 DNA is TGTGCCAGCAGTTTAACAGGCACCTACGAGCAGTACTTC. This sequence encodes CASSLTGTYEQYF.

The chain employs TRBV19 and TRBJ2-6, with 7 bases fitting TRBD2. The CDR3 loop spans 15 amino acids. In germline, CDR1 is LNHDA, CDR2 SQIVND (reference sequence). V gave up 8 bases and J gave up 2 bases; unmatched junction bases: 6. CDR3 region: CASQSGGAGANVLTF. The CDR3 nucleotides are TGTGCCAGTCAATCTGGGGGGGCTGGGGCCAACGTCCTGACTTTC. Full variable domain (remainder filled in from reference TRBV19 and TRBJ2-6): DGGITQSPKYLFRKEGQNVTLSCEQNLNHDAMYWYRQDPGQGLRLIYYSQIVNDFQKGDIAEGYSVSREKKESFPLTVTSAQKNPTAFYLCASQSGGAGANVLTFGAGSRLTVL.

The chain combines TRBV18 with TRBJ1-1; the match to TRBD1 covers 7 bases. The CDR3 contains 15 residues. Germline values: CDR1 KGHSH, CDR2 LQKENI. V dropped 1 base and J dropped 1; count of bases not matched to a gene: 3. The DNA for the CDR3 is TGTGCCAGCTCACCACGGGACAGTCCGAACACTGAAGCTTTCTTT. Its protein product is CASSPRDSPNTEAFF.

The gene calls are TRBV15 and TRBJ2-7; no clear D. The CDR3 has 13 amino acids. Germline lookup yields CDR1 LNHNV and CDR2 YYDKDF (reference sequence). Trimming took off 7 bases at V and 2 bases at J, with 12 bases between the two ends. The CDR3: CATTSTDTYEQYF. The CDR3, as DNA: TGTGCCACCACTTCGACTGATACCTACGAGCAGTACTTC.

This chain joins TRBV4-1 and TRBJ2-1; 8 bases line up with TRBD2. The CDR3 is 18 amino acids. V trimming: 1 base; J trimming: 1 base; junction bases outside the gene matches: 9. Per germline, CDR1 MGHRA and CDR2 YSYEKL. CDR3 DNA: TGCGCCAGCAGCCAAGGACCCAGCGGGGGAAGGTCCTACAATGAGCAGTTCTTC. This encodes CASSQGPSGGRSYNEQFF.

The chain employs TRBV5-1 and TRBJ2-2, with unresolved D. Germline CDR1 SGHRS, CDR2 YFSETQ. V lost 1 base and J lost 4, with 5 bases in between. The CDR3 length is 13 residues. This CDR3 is CASSLSFTGELFF. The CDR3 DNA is TGCGCCAGCAGCTTGTCTTTCACCGGGGAGCTGTTTTTT.

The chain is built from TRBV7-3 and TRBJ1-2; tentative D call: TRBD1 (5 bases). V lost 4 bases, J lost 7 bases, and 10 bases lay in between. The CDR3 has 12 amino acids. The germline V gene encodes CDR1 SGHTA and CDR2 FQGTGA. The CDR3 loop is CASSSGLIGYTF. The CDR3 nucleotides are TGTGCCAGCAGCTCGGGACTTATTGGCTACACCTTC.

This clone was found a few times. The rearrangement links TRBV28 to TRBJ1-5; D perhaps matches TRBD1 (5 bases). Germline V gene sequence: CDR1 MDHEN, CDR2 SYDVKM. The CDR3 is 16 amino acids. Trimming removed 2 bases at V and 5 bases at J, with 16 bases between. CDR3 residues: CASSLVDRSRHQPQHF. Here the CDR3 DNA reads TGTGCCAGCAGTTTAGTCGACAGATCAAGGCATCAGCCCCAGCATTTT.

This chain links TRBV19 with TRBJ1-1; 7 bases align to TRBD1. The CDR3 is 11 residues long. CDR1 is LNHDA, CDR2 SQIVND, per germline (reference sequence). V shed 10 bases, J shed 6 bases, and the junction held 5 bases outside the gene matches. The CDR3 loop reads CANGGQAEAFF. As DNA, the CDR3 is TGTGCCAACGGAGGACAGGCTGAAGCTTTCTTT.

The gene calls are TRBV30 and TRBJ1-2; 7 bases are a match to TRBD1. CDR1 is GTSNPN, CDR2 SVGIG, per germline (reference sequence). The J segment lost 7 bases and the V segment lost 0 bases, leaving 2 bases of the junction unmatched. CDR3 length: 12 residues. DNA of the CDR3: TGTGCCTGGAGTGTGGGACAGTCTGGCTACACCTTC. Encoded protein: CAWSVGQSGYTF.

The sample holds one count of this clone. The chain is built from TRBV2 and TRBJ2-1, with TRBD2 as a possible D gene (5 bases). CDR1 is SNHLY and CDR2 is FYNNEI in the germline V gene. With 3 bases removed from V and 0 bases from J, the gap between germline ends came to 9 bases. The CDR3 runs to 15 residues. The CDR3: CASSDQGSSYNEQFF. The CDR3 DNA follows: TGTGCCAGCAGTGATCAAGGGAGCTCCTACAATGAGCAGTTCTTC.

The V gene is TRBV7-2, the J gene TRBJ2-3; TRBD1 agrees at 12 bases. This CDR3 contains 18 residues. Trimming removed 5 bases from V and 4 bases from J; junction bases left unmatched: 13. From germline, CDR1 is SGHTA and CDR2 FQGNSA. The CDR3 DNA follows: TGTGCCAGCAGCAGATCCGGGACAGGGGGCGCGGGTGCAGATACGCAGTATTTT. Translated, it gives CASSRSGTGGAGADTQYF.

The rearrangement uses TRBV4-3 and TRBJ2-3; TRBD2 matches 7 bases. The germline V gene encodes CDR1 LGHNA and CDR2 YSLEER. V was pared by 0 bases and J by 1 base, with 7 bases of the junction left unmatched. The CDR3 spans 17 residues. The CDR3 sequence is CASSQEGAGSRTDTQYF. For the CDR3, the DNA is TGCGCCAGCAGCCAAGAAGGAGCGGGAAGTCGCACAGATACGCAGTATTTT.

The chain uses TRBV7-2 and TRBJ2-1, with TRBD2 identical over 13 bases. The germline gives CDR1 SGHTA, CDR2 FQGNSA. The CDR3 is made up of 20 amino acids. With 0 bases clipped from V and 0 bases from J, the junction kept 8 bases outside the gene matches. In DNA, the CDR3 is TGTGCCAGCAGCTTAGCCCGATTGGGACTAGCGGGGAGCTCCTACAATGAGCAGTTCTTC. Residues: CASSLARLGLAGSSYNEQFF.

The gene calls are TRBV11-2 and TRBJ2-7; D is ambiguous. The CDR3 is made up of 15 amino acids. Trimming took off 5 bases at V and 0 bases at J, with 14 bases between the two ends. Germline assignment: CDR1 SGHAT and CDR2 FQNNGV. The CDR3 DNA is TGTGCCAGCAGCCAGTCCGGCATAGCCTCCTACGAGCAGTACTTC. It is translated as CASSQSGIASYEQYF.

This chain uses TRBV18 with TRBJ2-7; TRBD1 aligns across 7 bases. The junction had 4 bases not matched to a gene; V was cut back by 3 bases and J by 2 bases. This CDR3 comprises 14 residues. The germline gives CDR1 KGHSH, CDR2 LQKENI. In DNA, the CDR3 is TGTGCCAGCTCACCCACGCAGGGGGCCTACGAGCAGTACTTC. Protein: CASSPTQGAYEQYF.

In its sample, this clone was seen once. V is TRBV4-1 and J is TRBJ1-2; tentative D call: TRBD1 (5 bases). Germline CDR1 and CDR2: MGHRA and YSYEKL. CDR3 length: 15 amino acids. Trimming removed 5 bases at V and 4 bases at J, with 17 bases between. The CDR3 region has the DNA TGCGCCAGCAGCTACTCGGACACGTCAGTCTATGGCTACACCTTC. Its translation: CASSYSDTSVYGYTF.

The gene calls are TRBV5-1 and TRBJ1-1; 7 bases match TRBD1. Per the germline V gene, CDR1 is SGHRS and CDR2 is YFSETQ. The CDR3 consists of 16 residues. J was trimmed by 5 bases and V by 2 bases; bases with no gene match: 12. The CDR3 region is CASSFTGARPKTEAFF. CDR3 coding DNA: TGCGCCAGCAGCTTTACAGGGGCTCGCCCTAAGACTGAAGCTTTCTTT.

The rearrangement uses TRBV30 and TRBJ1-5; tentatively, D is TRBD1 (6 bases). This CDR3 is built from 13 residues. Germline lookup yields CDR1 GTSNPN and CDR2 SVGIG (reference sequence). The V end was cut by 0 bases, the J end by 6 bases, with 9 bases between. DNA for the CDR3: TGTGCCTGGAGTGTAAAGGGGGTTCAGCCCCAGCATTTT. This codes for CAWSVKGVQPQHF.

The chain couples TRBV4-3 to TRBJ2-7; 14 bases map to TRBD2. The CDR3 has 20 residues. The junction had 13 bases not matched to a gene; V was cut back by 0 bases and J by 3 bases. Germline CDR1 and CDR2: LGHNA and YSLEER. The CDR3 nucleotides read TGCGCCAGCAGCCAAGACTCGGGACTAGCGGGAGTGGGTGGATTCTACGAGCAGTACTTC. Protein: CASSQDSGLAGVGGFYEQYF.

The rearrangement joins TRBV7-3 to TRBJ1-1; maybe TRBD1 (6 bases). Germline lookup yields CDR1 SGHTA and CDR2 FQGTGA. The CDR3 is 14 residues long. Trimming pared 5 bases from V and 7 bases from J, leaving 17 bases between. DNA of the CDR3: TGTGCCAGCAGCGAAAGGTCGGGGGGCGGTGAAGCTTTCTTT. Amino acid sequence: CASSERSGGGEAFF.